The 23 T cell receptor beta chains below were found in one sample sequenced in a study of blood T cell repertoires in COVID-19. The data were produced by immunoSEQ multiplex PCR, yet TCRdb's version contains in-frame clones alone and is incomplete. The repertoire has around 200,000 clones, approximately 81% of them found once; the top ten carry approximately 15%. Material: peripheral blood. These receptor sequences come from a woman between 65 and 79 years old with COVID-19, enrolled during active disease.

The V and J genes are TRBV18 and TRBJ1-3; no clear D gene. The CDR3 is 15 residues long. Per the germline V gene, CDR1 is KGHSH and CDR2 is LQKENI. Trimming removed 6 bases from V and 0 bases from J, with 12 bases in between. In nucleotides, the CDR3 is TGTGCCAGCTCCCGCGACATGCTCTCTGGAAACACCATATATTTT. Its translation: CASSRDMLSGNTIYF.

Only a few counts were recorded for this clone. The chain has TRBV5-1 and TRBJ2-2, with D possibly TRBD2 on 5 matching bases. With 5 bases removed from V and 2 bases from J, the gap between germline ends came to 7 bases. CDR3 length equals 13 residues. The germline V gene encodes CDR1 SGHRS and CDR2 YFSETQ. DNA of the CDR3: TGCGCCAGCAGGACGGGAAACACCGGGGAGCTGTTTTTT. Translation gives CASRTGNTGELFF.

The rearrangement uses TRBV5-4 and TRBJ2-3; 7 nucleotides agree with TRBD1. The CDR3 has 15 amino acids. From germline, CDR1 is SGHNT and CDR2 YYREEE (reference sequence). With V trimmed by 0 bases and J by 4 bases, 5 bases remained unmatched. The CDR3 spells CASSLGGQTADTQYF. CDR3 DNA: TGTGCCAGCAGCTTGGGGGGACAGACTGCAGATACGCAGTATTTT.

This clone has a handful of counts. The chain carries TRBV10-3 and TRBJ2-3, with no clear D. CDR1 and CDR2 from the germline V gene are ENHRY and SYGVKD. V was pared by 4 bases and J by 2 bases, with 4 bases between. CDR3 length: 12 residues. CDR3 residues: CAISALTDTQYF. Written as DNA, the CDR3 is TGTGCCATCAGTGCTCTCACAGATACGCAGTATTTT.

The rearrangement links TRBV24-1 to TRBJ1-1; 7 positions match TRBD1. In germline, CDR1 is KGHDR, CDR2 SFDVKD. The V gene end was trimmed by 7 bases and the J gene end by 1 base; junction bases not matched to a gene: 5. This CDR3 contains 14 residues. The CDR3 sequence: CATSLTGRNTEAFF. In nucleotides, the CDR3 is TGTGCCACCAGCCTGACAGGGCGGAACACTGAAGCTTTCTTT.

The gene calls are TRBV5-4 and TRBJ2-5; 7 bases fit TRBD2. The CDR3 has 15 residues. CDR1 is SGHNT and CDR2 is YYREEE in the germline V gene (reference sequence). The J segment lost 5 bases and the V segment lost 5 bases, leaving 12 bases of the junction unmatched. CDR3 coding DNA: TGTGCCAGCAGTAGCGGGTCCCATCCCGCGGAGACCCAGTACTTC. As protein: CASSSGSHPAETQYF. Full variable domain (remainder filled in from reference TRBV5-4 and TRBJ2-5): ETGVTQSPTHLIKTRGQQVTLRCSSQSGHNTVSWYQQALGQGPQFIFQYYREEENGRGNFPPRFSGLQFPNYSSELNVNALELDDSALYLCASSSGSHPAETQYFGPGTRLLVL.

This sequence joins TRBV7-2 and TRBJ1-2; TRBD1 is a possible D gene (6 bases). The V end lost 7 bases, the J end lost 4 bases, and 13 bases lay between the germline ends. CDR3 size: 13 residues. The V gene's germline CDR1 is SGHTA and CDR2 FQGNSA. The CDR3 nucleotides read TGTGCCAGCACCCCAGGGGCCCCCTATGGCTACACCTTC. Translation gives CASTPGAPYGYTF.

This clone has a handful of counts. The chain joins TRBV12-3 or TRBV12-4 to TRBJ1-1, with 7 bases that match TRBD1. The junction had 8 bases not matched to a gene; V was cut back by 6 bases and J by 7 bases. The CDR3 runs 13 residues. CDR3 bases: TGTGCCAGCAGGCGAACAGGGGCGAATGAAGCTTTCTTT. Residues: CASRRTGANEAFF.

The chain combines TRBV15 with TRBJ1-5; 11 bases align to TRBD1. Per germline, CDR1 LNHNV and CDR2 YYDKDF (reference sequence). The CDR3 totals 19 residues. V shed 4 bases and J 1 base; nucleotides not matched to a gene: 12. This chain's CDR3 is CATSKGGTGGIYSNQPQHF. CDR3 sequence (DNA): TGTGCCACCAGCAAAGGAGGGACAGGGGGAATCTACAGCAATCAGCCCCAGCATTTT.

The chain uses TRBV2 and TRBJ2-5; 10 bases map to TRBD1. The CDR3 spans 14 residues. Losses at the gene ends were 4 bases for V and 5 bases for J; bases not matched to a gene: 4. The germline V gene encodes CDR1 SNHLY and CDR2 FYNNEI. CDR3 in DNA: TGTGCCAGCAGTGTGGGACAGGGGAGGGAGACCCAGTACTTC. It codes for CASSVGQGRETQYF.

This clone was detected only a few times. The chain carries TRBV5-4 and TRBJ1-1; TRBD1 matches 9 bases. In germline, CDR1 is SGHNT, CDR2 YYREEE (reference sequence). Trimming cost V 3 bases and J 6 bases; bases outside gene matches: 3. CDR3 length equals 13 residues. The CDR3, as DNA: TGTGCCAGCAGCTCTACAGGGGGCCCTGAAGCTTTCTTT. Amino acids: CASSSTGGPEAFF.

This chain connects TRBV6-5 to TRBJ2-7, with 9 bases aligning to TRBD1. Trimming at V came to 5 bases and at J to 1 base, leaving 6 bases not matched to a gene. CDR1 and CDR2 from the germline V gene are MNHEY and SVGAGI. This CDR3 contains 15 residues. The CDR3 reads CASSQGTGQSYEQYV. CDR3 in DNA: TGTGCCAGCAGTCAGGGGACAGGGCAGTCCTACGAGCAGTACGTC.

This clone was counted only a few times. The CDR3 DNA reads as TGCGCCAGCAGTCCCGAAGGACAGCAAAATTCACCCCTCCACTTT. Translating it yields CASSPEGQQNSPLHF. The V call is TRBV23-1, the J call TRBJ1-6; D might be TRBD1 (6 bases). TRBV23-1 counts as an open reading frame of uncertain function. Trimming stripped 4 bases from V and 7 bases from J, with 14 bases between. This CDR3 has 15 amino acids.

The CDR3 here is CASSPWTDGGSPLHF. The CDR3 coding sequence is TGTGCCAGCAGTCCGTGGACCGACGGAGGTTCACCCCTCCACTTT. The chain uses TRBV6-5 and TRBJ1-6; D gene ambiguous. The germline CDR1 and CDR2 sequences are MNHEY and SVGAGI. This CDR3 region has 15 residues. Trimming cost V 5 bases and J 9 bases, with 17 bases left between them.

The genes are TRBV24-1 and TRBJ2-5; D not certain. The CDR3 consists of 12 residues. V shed 4 bases and J shed 2 bases, with 4 bases lying between them. Germline values: CDR1 KGHDR, CDR2 SFDVKD. The CDR3 bases are TGTGCCACCAGTGAACGGCAAGAGACCCAGTACTTC. It codes for CATSERQETQYF.

The genes are TRBV6-5 and TRBJ1-2; 7 nucleotides agree with TRBD1. V lost 7 bases and J lost 3; bases outside the gene matches: 8. Per germline, CDR1 MNHEY and CDR2 SVGAGI. This CDR3 has 14 residues. The CDR3 region has the DNA TGTGCCAGCACCAGAGCACAGGGGCACTATGGCTACACCTTC. Translation: CASTRAQGHYGYTF.

This clone turned up a few times. This chain uses TRBV19 with TRBJ2-3; TRBD2 might be the D (5 bases). The CDR3 covers 16 residues. Trimming stripped 7 bases from V and 4 bases from J, with 21 bases between. Germline loops: CDR1 LNHDA, CDR2 SQIVND (reference sequence). The chain's CDR3 is CASTPGPPLAPDTQYF. The CDR3 DNA is TGTGCCAGTACGCCCGGGCCCCCGCTAGCACCAGATACGCAGTATTTT. The full variable domain, rest sourced from reference TRBV19 and TRBJ2-3, is DGGITQSPKYLFRKEGQNVTLSCEQNLNHDAMYWYRQDPGQGLRLIYYSQIVNDFQKGDIAEGYSVSREKKESFPLTVTSAQKNPTAFYLCASTPGPPLAPDTQYFGPGTRLTVL.

This chain connects TRBV19 to TRBJ1-2, with 7 bases matching TRBD1. The CDR3 extends over 14 amino acids. After removal of 4 bases from V and 8 bases from J, the junction contained 10 bases not matched to a gene. Germline V lookup: CDR1 LNHDA, CDR2 SQIVND (reference sequence). CDR3 coding DNA: TGTGCCAGTAGTACTAGATCAACAGGGGTGGGCTACACCTTC. It codes for CASSTRSTGVGYTF.

The genes are TRBV5-1 and TRBJ1-6; 9 nucleotides agree with TRBD1. Trimming at V came to 5 bases and at J to 2 bases, leaving 2 bases not matched to a gene. The CDR3 consists of 15 residues. Germline CDR1 reads SGHRS; CDR2 reads YFSETQ. The CDR3 nucleotides are TGCGCCAGCAGGGACAGGGGTCCCTATAATTCACCCCTCCACTTT. It translates to CASRDRGPYNSPLHF.

V and J are TRBV6-1 and TRBJ2-5, with TRBD2 identical over 10 bases. CDR3 length: 20 residues. After removal of 2 bases from V and 7 bases from J, the junction contained 22 bases not matched to a gene. CDR1 is MNHNS, CDR2 SASEGT, per germline. The CDR3, as DNA: TGTGCCAGCAGTGAAAGGTCGCTAGCGGGAGTCTACACCGACAAGGGGACCCAGTACTTC. It is translated as CASSERSLAGVYTDKGTQYF.

CDR3 region: CASSIVAGVVNEQFF. The CDR3, as DNA: TGTGCCAGTAGTATAGTGGCGGGAGTTGTTAATGAGCAGTTCTTC. The gene calls are TRBV19 and TRBJ2-1; the match to TRBD2 covers 7 bases. This CDR3 is 15 amino acids long. CDR1 and CDR2 (germline): LNHDA, SQIVND (reference sequence). The ends lost 1 base at V and 7 bases at J; junction bases unmatched: 7.

This chain connects TRBV10-3 to TRBJ1-3; D is undetermined. CDR3 length: 14 amino acids. Germline V CDR1 and CDR2: ENHRY, SYGVKD. V gave up 1 base and J gave up 5 bases, with 9 bases separating them. The CDR3 spells CAISELTARNTIYF. The CDR3 bases are TGTGCCATCAGTGAGTTAACAGCTCGAAACACCATATATTTT.

The chain employs TRBV5-1 and TRBJ1-2, with TRBD1 matching 7 bases. The CDR3 is 12 amino acids. Germline-derived CDR1 and CDR2 are SGHRS and YFSETQ. With V trimmed by 7 bases and J by 3 bases, 3 bases remained unmatched. CDR3 protein: CASSGTDYGYTF. In nucleotides, the CDR3 is TGCGCCAGCTCCGGGACAGACTATGGCTACACCTTC.